One and the same sample provided the 2 T cell receptor beta chains below, sequenced in a study of vaccination effects on CD4 cells after COVID-19. Data came from immunoSEQ multiplex PCR; TCRdb stores just in-frame clones and leaves some out. The profile shows approximately 19,000 clones, just under 75% of them singletons. Antigen-specific CD4+ T cells were expanded with viral peptide pools in the ViraFEST assay before sequencing. Having been cultured for around ten days, the cells underwent CD4+ T cell isolation. The person was diagnosed with PCR-confirmed SARS-CoV-2 infection between March and December 2020. These receptors are not linked to any known antigen. The specimen was CD4+ T cells from PBMCs cultured with a peptide pool, collected before COVID-19 vaccination. The source of these receptors is a human donor who had a prior SARS-CoV-2 infection.

This clone was picked up a small number of times. The chain uses TRBV7-8 and TRBJ1-2, with D possibly matching TRBD1 (6 bases). Germline V gene data show CDR1 as SGHVS and CDR2 as FQNEAQ. The CDR3 is 15 amino acids. V lost 4 bases, J lost 5 bases, and 17 bases lay in between. CDR3 DNA: TGTGCCAGCAGCTGGTTACCGGACAGTTTATATGGCTACACCTTC. Translation: CASSWLPDSLYGYTF.

This clone was seen a few times. This sequence joins TRBV30 and TRBJ2-7, with a weak D call TRBD2 (6 bases). Trimming took 2 bases from V and 4 from J, leaving 15 bases between them. CDR1 and CDR2 (germline): GTSNPN, SVGIG (reference sequence). This CDR3 has 14 amino acids. The CDR3 DNA reads as TGTGCCTGGAGTAGAGCCCCCGGGGGTTACGAGCAGTACTTC. Its protein is CAWSRAPGGYEQYF.